Each of the 22 T cell receptor beta chains below was sequenced from the same sample in a study of PD-1 blockade in classical Hodgkin lymphoma. The time point was: cycle 4 day 1 (C4D1), after about 6 weeks of nivolumab. All trial patients relapsed after autologous stem cell transplantation. Magnetic negative selection served to purify CD4+ T cells out of PBMCs that had been thawed. Only in-frame clones appear in the TCRdb table, and some are missing; sequencing was by immunoSEQ multiplex PCR. The profile shows about 18,000 clones, over 65% of them singletons. The sequencing used CD4+ T cells from blood, collected before the fourth cycle of nivolumab. The receptors shown here come from a human donor with classical Hodgkin lymphoma.

V gene TRBV2 combines with J gene TRBJ2-1; D is ambiguous. V lost 6 bases and J lost 4, with 4 bases in between. In germline, CDR1 is SNHLY, CDR2 FYNNEI. The CDR3 loop spans 11 amino acids. The DNA of the CDR3 is TGTGCCAGCAGCACTTACAATGAGCAGTTCTTC. It codes for CASSTYNEQFF.

The V gene is TRBV6-6, the J gene TRBJ1-1, with D maybe TRBD1 (6 bases). Germline V gives CDR1 MNHNY, CDR2 SVGAGI (reference sequence). V lost 6 bases and J 5 bases, leaving 13 bases between the germline ends. The CDR3 contains 13 residues. CDR3 loop: CASSVQGPTEAFF. DNA of the CDR3: TGTGCCAGCAGCGTACAGGGACCTACTGAAGCTTTCTTT.

The chain combines TRBV11-2 with TRBJ2-1; 10 bases align to TRBD2. The germline V gene has CDR1 SGHAT and CDR2 FQNNGV. With 5 bases clipped from V and 12 bases from J, the junction kept 7 bases outside the gene matches. The CDR3 loop spans 13 amino acids. CDR3 sequence (DNA): TGTGCCAGCAGCGAAGGACTAGCGGTTCGGCAGTTCTTC. It encodes CASSEGLAVRQFF.

The chain's CDR3 is CASSRLAEQFF. CDR3 DNA sequence: TGTGCCAGCAGCCGCCTGGCCGAGCAGTTCTTC. The V and J genes are TRBV5-5 and TRBJ2-1; D gene ambiguous. V was pared by 4 bases and J by 10 bases, with 9 bases between. This CDR3 has 11 amino acids. CDR1 is SGHKS and CDR2 is YYEKEE in the germline V gene (reference sequence). Full variable domain (outside the CDR3, taken from reference TRBV5-5 and TRBJ2-1): DAGVTQSPTHLIKTRGQQVTLRCSPISGHKSVSWYQQVLGQGPQFIFQYYEKEERGRGNFPDRFSARQFPNYSSELNVNALLLGDSALYLCASSRLAEQFFGPGTRLTVL.

This chain uses TRBV5-1 with TRBJ2-1, with D tentatively TRBD2 (6 bases). Germline V gene lookup returns CDR1 SGHRS and CDR2 YFSETQ. The germline V and J ends were trimmed by 7 bases and 8 bases, with 16 bases remaining between them. The CDR3 is 13 amino acids. CDR3: CASRPAGGDEQFF. CDR3 DNA sequence: TGCGCCAGCCGACCGGCCGGGGGTGATGAGCAGTTCTTC.

The chain couples TRBV9 to TRBJ2-7, with 9 bases aligning to TRBD1. V shed 0 bases and J 0 bases; nucleotides not matched to a gene: 7. Germline CDR1 is SGDLS and CDR2 is YYNGEE. The CDR3 is 17 amino acids. The DNA for the CDR3 is TGTGCCAGCAGCGTAGGGTTCGGGACAGGGAACTCCTACGAGCAGTACTTC. Translated, it gives CASSVGFGTGNSYEQYF.

The chain couples TRBV7-9 to TRBJ2-2; the match to TRBD2 covers 10 bases. CDR3 length: 18 residues. CDR1 and CDR2 from the germline V gene are SEHNR and FQNEAQ (reference sequence). V was pared by 6 bases and J by 3 bases, with 13 bases of the junction left unmatched. The CDR3 spells CASRRGRELAGDTGELFF. DNA of the CDR3: TGTGCCAGCAGACGCGGCCGGGAGCTAGCGGGAGACACCGGGGAGCTGTTTTTT.

The chain uses TRBV6-4 and TRBJ2-2; unclear D gene. This CDR3 has 14 amino acids. V was cut by 4 bases and J by 2 bases, with 8 bases left in between. The germline V gene encodes CDR1 MRHNA and CDR2 SNTAGT. CDR3 in DNA: TGTGCCAGCAGTGTTCTCCACAACACCGGGGAGCTGTTTTTT. It specifies CASSVLHNTGELFF.

This chain connects TRBV6-1 to TRBJ2-7; TRBD2 matches 7 bases. Germline lookup yields CDR1 MNHNS and CDR2 SASEGT. The CDR3 extends over 14 amino acids. V lost 1 base and J lost 7; bases outside the gene matches: 7. The CDR3 is CASSEGLAEWEQYF. The DNA for the CDR3 is TGTGCCAGCAGTGAAGGACTAGCAGAGTGGGAGCAGTACTTC.

The chain has TRBV6-6 and TRBJ2-7, with TRBD2 identical over 12 bases. V lost 8 bases and J lost 2; bases outside the gene matches: 7. Germline CDR1 is MNHNY and CDR2 is SVGAGI (reference sequence). The CDR3 has 15 amino acids. The CDR3 sequence is CASRPWTSGTYEQYF. The DNA of the CDR3 is TGTGCCAGCCGCCCTTGGACTAGCGGGACCTACGAGCAGTACTTC.

This clone turned up a few times. This chain links TRBV5-1 with TRBJ2-2, with D unresolved. V gave up 2 bases and J gave up 5 bases, with 4 bases separating them. Per germline, CDR1 SGHRS and CDR2 YFSETQ. CDR3 length equals 12 residues. The CDR3 protein is CASSFVTGELFF. The CDR3 region has the DNA TGCGCCAGCAGCTTTGTAACCGGGGAGCTGTTTTTT.

In its sample, this clone was seen a few times. The J gene is TRBJ1-5, the V gene TRBV9; D remains ambiguous. The length of the CDR3 is 13 residues. V was trimmed by 2 bases and J by 6 bases, leaving 9 bases between them. CDR1 is SGDLS, CDR2 YYNGEE, per germline. CDR3 coding DNA: TGTGCCAGCAGCGTGAGTAGTGGTCAGCCCCAGCATTTT. The encoded protein is CASSVSSGQPQHF.

The rearrangement uses TRBV7-9 and TRBJ2-1; D remains ambiguous. V was shortened by 5 bases and J by 9 bases, with 17 bases between the two germline ends. The V gene's germline CDR1 is SEHNR and CDR2 FQNEAQ (reference sequence). This CDR3 contains 14 residues. CDR3 sequence reads: CASSLSASGGEQFF. CDR3 sequence (DNA): TGTGCCAGCAGCCTTTCGGCTTCGGGCGGTGAGCAGTTCTTC.

This rearrangement joins TRBV18 to TRBJ1-3, with D possibly TRBD1 on 6 matching bases. The CDR3 is 17 amino acids. Trimming left V 3 bases short and J 0 bases short, with 15 bases between. The germline V gene has CDR1 KGHSH and CDR2 LQKENI. The CDR3: CASSPRQGMPSGNTIYF. CDR3 sequence (DNA): TGTGCCAGCTCACCTCGGCAGGGGATGCCCTCTGGAAACACCATATATTTT.

The chain carries TRBV23-1 and TRBJ2-3; 9 nucleotides align to TRBD2. TRBV23-1 is treated as an ORF (open reading frame) with a function not yet certain. V lost 4 bases to trimming and J lost 6 bases; unmatched junction nucleotides: 8. The length of the CDR3 is 15 residues. The CDR3 here is CASSRSSGSNDTQYF. The CDR3 DNA reads TGCGCCAGCAGTCGTAGTAGCGGGAGCAACGATACGCAGTATTTT.

The chain recombines TRBV6-1 with TRBJ2-7; TRBD2 matches at 12 bases. V was clipped by 10 bases and J by 1 base; unmatched bases: 8. Per the germline V gene, CDR1 is MNHNS and CDR2 is SASEGT. CDR3 length equals 15 residues. The CDR3 reads CAILPSGRDSYEQYF. The CDR3 DNA reads TGTGCCATCCTACCTAGCGGGAGGGATTCCTACGAGCAGTACTTC.

The rearrangement joins TRBV29-1 to TRBJ2-5, with D perhaps matching TRBD1 (6 bases). Germline-derived CDR1 and CDR2 are SQVTM and ANQGSEA. V was pared by 4 bases and J by 3 bases, with 9 bases between. The CDR3 runs to 12 residues. The CDR3 DNA reads TGCAGCGTTGGGGCAGGGGAAGAGACCCAGTACTTC. It is translated as CSVGAGEETQYF.

The gene calls are TRBV29-1 and TRBJ2-7; D is uncertain. The CDR3 consists of 16 residues. With 1 base removed from V and 2 bases from J, the gap between germline ends came to 18 bases. Germline values: CDR1 SQVTM, CDR2 ANQGSEA. In DNA, the CDR3 is TGCAGCGTTGAAGGGGTGGACCAGCTTCAGCCCTACGAGCAGTACTTC. Protein product: CSVEGVDQLQPYEQYF.

V is TRBV27 and J is TRBJ2-3; 14 bases fit TRBD2. After removal of 6 bases from V and 3 bases from J, the junction contained 8 bases not matched to a gene. Germline CDR1 and CDR2: MNHEY and SMNVEV (reference sequence). The length of the CDR3 is 17 residues. CDR3 DNA sequence: TGTGCCAGCAGCATGGCCGGGACTAGCGGGAGTACAGATACGCAGTATTTT. It yields the protein CASSMAGTSGSTDTQYF.

This chain links TRBV5-6 with TRBJ2-7; D is unresolved. The CDR3 has 12 residues. Trimming removed 1 base at V and 7 bases at J, with 9 bases between. CDR1 is SGHDT and CDR2 is YYEEEE in the germline V gene. In nucleotides, the CDR3 is TGTGCCAGCAGCTTGAGTAGTGGTGAGCAGTACTTC. Translating it yields CASSLSSGEQYF. The variable domain in full, with the rest retrieved from reference TRBV5-6 and TRBJ2-7, is DAGVTQSPTHLIKTRGQQVTLRCSPKSGHDTVSWYQQALGQGPQFIFQYYEEEERQRGNFPDRFSGHQFPNYSSELNVNALLLGDSALYLCASSLSSGEQYFGPGTRLTVT.

This chain uses TRBV10-3 with TRBJ1-6; unclear D gene. The CDR3 is 13 amino acids. V lost 0 bases and J 13 bases, leaving 10 bases between the germline ends. In germline, CDR1 is ENHRY, CDR2 SYGVKD. CDR3 coding DNA: TGTGCCATCAGTGAGTCTACGCAGGCCCCCCTCCACTTT. Its protein product is CAISESTQAPLHF.

In this sample, this clone turned up once. The chain is built from TRBV18 and TRBJ2-3; 12 bases agree with TRBD2. The V segment lost 4 bases and the J segment 9 bases; nucleotides outside the gene matches: 2. CDR1 is KGHSH, CDR2 LQKENI, per germline. CDR3 size: 13 residues. CDR3 amino acids: CASSLGLAGTQYF. CDR3 sequence (DNA): TGTGCCAGCTCACTTGGACTAGCGGGAACGCAGTATTTT. The entire variable domain, with the rest obtained from reference TRBV18 and TRBJ2-3, is as follows: NAGVMQNPRHLVRRRGQEARLRCSPMKGHSHVYWYRQLPEEGLKFMVYLQKENIIDESGMPKERFSAEFPKEGPSILRIQQVVRGDSAAYFCASSLGLAGTQYFGPGTRLTVL.